Here is one T cell receptor beta chain with its context. The antigen remains undetermined. This specimen belongs to a study of shared clonotypes between healthy human individuals. In the study overall: A couple of female and three male donors aged 18 to 49 were enrolled.

Original processing notes: ImmunoSEQ junction-only sequences lacked quality scores, so their filtering differed. The protocol was immunoSEQ multiplex PCR, while the TCRdb copy is restricted to in-frame clones and leaves out a portion. V and J calls plus clone size are reproduced from that table; the DNA served to infer D and trimming. Among roughly 2.4 million clones, approximately 96% were seen once, and the ten largest hold around 0.13%. The donor population consisted of healthy HIV-negative adults with no recent acute infections or vaccinations. General observations from the study: In a handful of donors, around 5% of naive CD4 clonotypes appeared in common.

CDR1 is LNHDA and CDR2 is SQIVND in the germline V gene (reference sequence). This CDR3 contains 18 residues. The V and J ends lost 0 bases and 3 bases, in that order; junction bases with no gene match: 7. The chain has TRBV19 and TRBJ1-5; 11 bases line up with TRBD1. The sample taken for sequencing was naive CD4+ T cells sorted from blood. This sample's subset: CD45RA+ positively selected. The TCR comes from a man in his late teens or twenties in good health. The CDR3 sequence is CASSIDRWTGGFNQPQHF. The CDR3 bases are TGTGCCAGTAGTATAGATCGTTGGACAGGGGGCTTCAATCAGCCCCAGCATTTT.